The 2 T cell receptor beta chains below come from one sample, sequenced in a study of post-analysis software for immune sequencing data. Unique molecular identifiers were carried by the TCR beta cDNA libraries. Each CDR3 protein is one row after TCRdb ran MiXCR on the PCR reads. The sample has about 560,000 distinct CDR3 sequences, roughly 47% seen once. Their specific antigens are unknown. Study outcomes and limitations: The study found TRBV5-6, TRBV5-1 and TRBV20-1 among roughly 5 TRBV segments more frequent in patients than controls.

The sequenced material came from blood. The receptors shown here come from a girl aged 10 to 17 with multiple sclerosis.

The gene calls are TRBV7-2 and TRBJ2-1, with D tentatively TRBD2 (7 bases). The CDR3 covers 15 residues. The germline CDR1 and CDR2 sequences are SGHTA and FQGNSA. The ends were cut back, 4 bases at V and 8 bases at J, with 18 bases in the middle. DNA of the CDR3: TGTGCCAGCAGCTACGGGGGGCCGCGATACGATGAGCAGTTCTTC. Encoded protein: CASSYGGPRYDEQFF. Full variable domain (outside the CDR3, taken from reference TRBV7-2 and TRBJ2-1): GAGVSQSPSNKVTEKGKDVELRCDPISGHTALYWYRQSLGQGLEFLIYFQGNSAPDKSGLPSDRFSAERTGGSVSTLTIQRTQQEDSAVYLCASSYGGPRYDEQFFGPGTRLTVL.

This clonotype occurred a few times. The chain recombines TRBV20-1 with TRBJ1-6, with D possibly TRBD1 on 6 matching bases. The CDR3 covers 19 residues. Trimming cost V 0 bases and J 6 bases, with 24 bases left between them. The germline gives CDR1 DFQATT, CDR2 SNEGSKA (reference sequence). The CDR3 is CSARDRVYKGGGGNSPLHF. The CDR3 coding sequence is TGCAGTGCTAGAGATCGGGTCTATAAGGGGGGAGGCGGTAATTCACCCCTCCACTTT.